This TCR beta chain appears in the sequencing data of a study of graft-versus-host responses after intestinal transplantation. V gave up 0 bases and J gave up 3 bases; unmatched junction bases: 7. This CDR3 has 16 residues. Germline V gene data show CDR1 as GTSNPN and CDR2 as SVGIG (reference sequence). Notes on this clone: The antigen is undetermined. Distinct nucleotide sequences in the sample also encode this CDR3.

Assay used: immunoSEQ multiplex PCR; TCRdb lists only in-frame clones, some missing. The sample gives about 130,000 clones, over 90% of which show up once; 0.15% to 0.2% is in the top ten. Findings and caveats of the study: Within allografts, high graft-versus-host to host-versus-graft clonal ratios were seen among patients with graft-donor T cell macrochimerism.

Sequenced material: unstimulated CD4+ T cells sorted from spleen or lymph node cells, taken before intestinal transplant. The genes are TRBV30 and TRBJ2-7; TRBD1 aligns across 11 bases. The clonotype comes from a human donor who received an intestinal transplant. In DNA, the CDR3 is TGTGCCTGGAGTGTACTTTCCGGGACAGGGGGCTACGAGCAGTACTTC. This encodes CAWSVLSGTGGYEQYF.